This TCR beta chain was sequenced in a study of Ad26.COV2.S vaccination and SARS-CoV-2 variants. In the study overall: The authors gave Ad26.COV2.S intramuscularly, either once or twice 56 days apart.

Treatment described: roughly 18 received Ad26.COV2.S at low or high dose, single or two shots; roughly 5 received placebo; per-sample allocation not given. Day 63 after the first vaccine or placebo injection was the time point for sampling. Study outcomes and limitations: Spike-specific TCR breadth was greater in vaccine than placebo recipients.

A single count supports this clone. As yet, its antigen is unknown. Measured with immunoSEQ multiplex PCR; TCRdb has only the in-frame clones, and not every one. The top ten hold roughly 3.5% of the sample, which has roughly 390,000 clones, about 85% seen once. The specimen was peripheral blood, collected in a trial of Ad26.COV2.S vaccine versus placebo. This TCR came from a person between 18 and 65 years old who received the Ad26.COV2.S COVID-19 vaccine or a placebo.

In nucleotides, the CDR3 is TGTGCCAGCAGTTACTCTGGCGCTAATGAAAAACTGTTTTTT. Residues: CASSYSGANEKLFF. The chain has TRBV6-5 and TRBJ1-4; D is unclear. Deletions cut 0 bases from V and 3 bases from J, with 5 bases between. Germline V gene lookup returns CDR1 MNHEY and CDR2 SVGAGI. The CDR3 runs to 14 residues.